This record looks at one T cell receptor (beta chain) sequence and its context. The length of the CDR3 is 14 residues. Germline CDR1 reads KGHSH; CDR2 reads LQKENI. Trimming left V 5 bases short and J 0 bases short, with 5 bases between. These data are taken from a study of blood T cell repertoires in COVID-19. Looking at the study overall: Spain, Italy and the United States supplied samples that represented acute and convalescent COVID-19. Sources were T cells, B-cell-depleted T cells, or PBMCs; the material itself was cDNA or gDNA.

Authors' methods: Estimation of nucleated cell counts relied on the amplification of reference gene primers. Data came from immunoSEQ multiplex PCR; TCRdb stores just in-frame clones and leaves some out. V, J and clone size reflect that table, while D and trimming were determined from the DNA. This sample yields some 400,000 clones, of which 90% are seen a single time; 6.5% belongs to the top ten. The V gene is TRBV18, the J gene TRBJ2-6; no definite D call. Sequencing was done on a sample of peripheral blood. The clonotype comes from a young man with active or convalescent COVID-19. CDR3 coding DNA: TGTGCCAGCTCAGAGCTCTCTGGGGCCAACGTCCTGACTTTC. Translation: CASSELSGANVLTF.